The source of this T cell receptor beta chain is a study of regulatory T cells in long-lasting Graves disease. iRepertoire HTBI primers and Arm-PCR of CDR3 regions built TCR beta libraries. MiXCR, applied by TCRdb to the multiplex PCR reads, yields one record per CDR3 protein. This sample carries more than 300,000 distinct CDR3 sequences, roughly 15% of them seen once, and the ten largest clones take approximately 22%. Germline V CDR1 and CDR2: MNHEY, SMNVEV (reference sequence). CDR3 size: 15 residues. V was pared by 6 bases and J by 1 base, with 13 bases between. The time point denotes: newly diagnosed GD, antithyroid drugs for less than 3 months. After RNA was extracted from PBMCs, the TCR library was made from it.

The chain has TRBV27 and TRBJ2-1; D gene uncertain. Source: peripheral blood mononuclear cells (PBMCs), taken at new diagnosis, from a patient treated with antithyroid drugs. The clonotype was recovered from a female donor with Graves disease. The CDR3 nucleotides are TGTGCCAGCAGCCTTACTCCTGTATCCTACAATGAGCAGTTCTTC. It specifies CASSLTPVSYNEQFF.